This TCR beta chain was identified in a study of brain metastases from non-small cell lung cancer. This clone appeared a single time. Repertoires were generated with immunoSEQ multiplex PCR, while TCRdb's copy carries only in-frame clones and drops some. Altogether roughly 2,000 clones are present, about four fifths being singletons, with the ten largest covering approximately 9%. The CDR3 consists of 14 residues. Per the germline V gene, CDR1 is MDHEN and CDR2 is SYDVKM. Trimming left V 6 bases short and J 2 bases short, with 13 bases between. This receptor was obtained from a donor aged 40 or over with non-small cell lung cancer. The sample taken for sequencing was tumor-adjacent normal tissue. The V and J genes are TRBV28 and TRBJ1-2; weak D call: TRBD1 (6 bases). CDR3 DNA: TGTGCCAGCAGCTCTCCTACAGGGAACTATGGCTACACCTTC. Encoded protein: CASSSPTGNYGYTF.